A selection of T cell receptor beta chains follows, all from one sample in a study of cytomegalovirus exposure and HLA in healthy donors. TCRdb keeps only in-frame clones here, not all; method: immunoSEQ multiplex PCR. The sample lists 140,000 to 150,000 clones, roughly 80% occurring once. The sequencing input was PBMCs. Receptor source: a male donor in good health and CMV-seronegative. CDR3s include the opening cysteine and the closing phenylalanine or tryptophan. The D gene is left open where the match is weak. Size is omitted from some rows. Given values are once, few, many or a class for expanded clones.

length,D,size,V,J,DNA,CDR3
15,.,.,TRBV4-1,TRBJ1-1,TGCGCCAGCAGCCAAGATCGAGGGGGGAACACTGAAGCTTTCTTT,CASSQDRGGNTEAFF
11,.,.,TRBV25-1,TRBJ2-7,TGTGCCAGCAGTGAATCGTACGAGCAGTACTTC,CASSESYEQYF
14,.,.,TRBV2,TRBJ2-3,TGTGCCAGCAGTGTCGAGCGGGTCACAGATACGCAGTATTTT,CASSVERVTDTQYF
14,TRBD1,.,TRBV6-1,TRBJ2-7,TGTGCCAGCAGTCTCCGGACAGGGTATCACGAGCAGTACTTC,CASSLRTGYHEQYF
14,.,.,TRBV6-1,TRBJ1-1,TGTGCCAGCTCCCAAGTAGGGGAGGGGACTGAAGCTTTCTTT,CASSQVGEGTEAFF
16,TRBD2,.,TRBV7-9,TRBJ2-1,TGTGCCAGCAGCTTCGATGGCGGGAGAAAGTTGGATGAGCAGTTCTTC,CASSFDGGRKLDEQFF
15,.,.,TRBV18,TRBJ1-1,TGTGCCAGCTCACCAATGCAGACAGATAACACTGAAGCTTTCTTT,CASSPMQTDNTEAFF
15,.,.,TRBV5-6,TRBJ2-1,TGTGCCAGCAGCTTGGCCTCGGAGGCCGACAATGAGCAGTTCTTC,CASSLASEADNEQFF
15,.,.,TRBV4-2,TRBJ2-5,TGTGCCAGCAGCCCCGTGACTCGGCGGGGAGAGACCCAGTACTTC,CASSPVTRRGETQYF
15,.,.,TRBV7-9,TRBJ1-2,TGTGCCAGCAGCCCACGACCGGCTCCACAGGGATCGGAGACCTTC,CASSPRPAPQGSETF
15,TRBD1,.,TRBV5-6,TRBJ2-5,TGTGCCAGCAGCGTAGGACAGGGAACGGGAGAGACCCAGTACTTC,CASSVGQGTGETQYF
15,TRBD1,.,TRBV6-5,TRBJ1-2,TGTGCCAGCAGTTCGACCGGGACAGATAGCTATGGCTACACCTTC,CASSSTGTDSYGYTF
17,.,.,TRBV2,TRBJ1-3,TGTGCCAGCAGTCCCCCGGGCGGGGCATTCTCTGGAAACACCATATATTTT,CASSPPGGAFSGNTIYF
13,.,.,TRBV29-1,TRBJ2-3,TGCAGCGCGGGAGCTGCCTGGGCAGATACGCAGTATTTT,CSAGAAWADTQYF
13,.,.,TRBV5-1,TRBJ2-1,TGCGCCAGCAGCTTGTTCGGTCACAATGAGCAGTTCTTC,CASSLFGHNEQFF
20,TRBD1,.,TRBV28,TRBJ2-7,TGTGCCAGCAGTTATTTAGGTCCGTTGGAACAGGGGAAAAGCTCCTACGAGCAGTACTTC,CASSYLGPLEQGKSSYEQYF
12,.,.,TRBV2,TRBJ1-6,TGTGCCAGTAACCTATATAATTCACCCCTCCACTTT,CASNLYNSPLHF
14,TRBD1,.,TRBV30,TRBJ2-2,TGTGCCTGGGTGAGGACAGGGTCCACCGGGGAGCTGTTTTTT,CAWVRTGSTGELFF
15,TRBD1,.,TRBV27,TRBJ2-1,TGTGCCAGCAGTACCGGGACAGGGTCCTACAATGAGCAGTTCTTC,CASSTGTGSYNEQFF
15,TRBD1,once,TRBV18,TRBJ1-5,TGTGCCAGCTCACCTCTTGGGACAGGGGATCAGCCCCAGCATTTT,CASSPLGTGDQPQHF
13,.,.,TRBV29-1,TRBJ2-7,TGCAGCGTTGAATTGGGACAAAACTACGAGCAGTACTTC,CSVELGQNYEQYF
13,.,.,TRBV25-1,TRBJ2-2,TGTGCCAGCACCCAAAAGAACACCGGGGAGCTGTTTTTT,CASTQKNTGELFF
19,.,.,TRBV11-1,TRBJ2-4,TGTGCCAGCAGCTTAGACCGGACCCGGGGGGCCTTAGCCAAAAACATTCAGTACTTC,CASSLDRTRGALAKNIQYF
15,TRBD2,once,TRBV7-9,TRBJ2-2,TGTGCCAGCAGCTTAGGGGCGGGGGACACCGGGGAGCTGTTTTTT,CASSLGAGDTGELFF
12,.,.,TRBV11-2,TRBJ2-5,TGTGCCAGCAGGAGCGGAACAGAGACCCAGTACTTC,CASRSGTETQYF
16,.,.,TRBV6-6,TRBJ2-4,TGTGCCAGCACCACCCGCCCTGAGGGAGCCAAAAACATTCAGTACTTC,CASTTRPEGAKNIQYF
15,.,.,TRBV29-1,TRBJ2-7,TGCAGCGTTGAAGATTGGCAGGGGCCCACCTACGAGCAGTACTTC,CSVEDWQGPTYEQYF
14,.,.,TRBV19,TRBJ2-1,TGTGCCAGCCGTGTAAGGAGCTCCTACAATGAGCAGTTCTTC,CASRVRSSYNEQFF
19,.,.,TRBV4-1,TRBJ2-7,TGCGCCAGCAGCCAAACCAAGATAGAACGGGACTTACAAGTGGCCGAGCAGTACTTC,CASSQTKIERDLQVAEQYF
18,.,.,TRBV7-9,TRBJ1-5,TGTGCCAGCAGCTTAGAGGACACATTAACTTATAGCAATCAGCCCCAGCATTTT,CASSLEDTLTYSNQPQHF
16,.,.,TRBV19,TRBJ1-5,TGTGCCAGTAGTATCCCCATACTTTATAGCAATCAGCCCCAGCATTTT,CASSIPILYSNQPQHF
15,.,few,TRBV23-1,TRBJ2-2,TGCGCCAGCAGTCAGTCCGGGTTCCACACCGGGGAGCTGTTTTTT,CASSQSGFHTGELFF
14,.,.,TRBV30,TRBJ1-3,TGTGCCTGGAGTGTAGGGGTCAGCGGAAACACCATATATTTT,CAWSVGVSGNTIYF
17,.,few,TRBV25-1,TRBJ2-4,TGTGCCAGCAGTGAAGATGGAGGGGAAGGGAAGGCTAACATTCAGTACTTC,CASSEDGGEGKANIQYF
19,.,.,TRBV18,TRBJ1-3,TGTGCCAGCTCACCACCGGGGCGGGAAAAGGCAGGGTCTGGAAACACCATATATTTT,CASSPPGREKAGSGNTIYF
18,TRBD2,once,TRBV19,TRBJ2-3,TGTGCCAGTAGTATGCGCACCCTAGCGGGAGGGCCCACAGATACGCAGTATTTT,CASSMRTLAGGPTDTQYF
16,TRBD2,.,TRBV4-1,TRBJ2-1,TGCGCCAGCAGCCGCATCTTAGGGACTAGCGGGGGTGAGCAGTTCTTC,CASSRILGTSGGEQFF
14,TRBD1,few,TRBV5-1,TRBJ2-1,TGCGCCAGCAGTACAGGGGGCGGGTACAATGAGCAGTTCTTC,CASSTGGGYNEQFF
10,.,.,TRBV20-1,TRBJ1-2,TGCAGTGCTAACCGCCCACTCTGGTCCTTC,CSANRPLWSF
18,.,.,TRBV5-6,TRBJ1-2,TGTGCCAGCAGCTTGCCCCGGACAGCAGCCGCGCCAAACTATGGCTACACCTTC,CASSLPRTAAAPNYGYTF
16,.,once,TRBV27,TRBJ1-3,TGTGCCAGCAGTGAGAGAGGGGGTCTCTCTGGAAACACCATATATTTT,CASSERGGLSGNTIYF
17,.,.,TRBV6-1,TRBJ2-7,TGTGCCAGCAGTGAATGGCCTAAGTACAGGGAAACCTACGAGCAGTACTTC,CASSEWPKYRETYEQYF
14,.,.,TRBV7-9,TRBJ1-1,TGTGCCAGCAGCTTACAGGGAGGAAGCACTGAAGCTTTCTTT,CASSLQGGSTEAFF
14,.,.,TRBV25-1,TRBJ2-7,TGTGCCAGCAGTGAATCGGCAGACTCCTACGAGCAGTACTTC,CASSESADSYEQYF
14,.,.,TRBV6-5,TRBJ1-5,TGTGCCAGCAGGCCTGGGACAACCTATCAGCCCCAGCATTTT,CASRPGTTYQPQHF